This TCR beta chain was identified during a study of T cell responses to AZD1222 COVID-19 vaccine. On this clone: Its antigen is currently unknown.

Study conclusions and caveats: Possibly, clonal diversity was underestimated; donors were largely white British and included more females.

V was cut by 6 bases and J by 10 bases, with 19 bases left in between. Germline V CDR1 and CDR2: MGHDK, SYGVNS. The CDR3 length is 15 residues. Assay used: immunoSEQ multiplex PCR; TCRdb lists only in-frame clones, some missing. The sample has 150,000 to 200,000 clones, approximately 92% seen once; the top ten hold 3.6%. The chain links TRBV25-1 to TRBJ1-6; the D gene is possibly TRBD1 (6 bases). The receptor's source is an adult who received the MenACWY meningococcal vaccine as a control. Sample: peripheral blood, taken 28 days after the second dose of the MenACWY control vaccine. This CDR3 is CASSPRDTISSPLHF. The CDR3 DNA reads TGTGCCAGCAGCCCCCGGGACACGATAAGCTCACCCCTCCACTTT.